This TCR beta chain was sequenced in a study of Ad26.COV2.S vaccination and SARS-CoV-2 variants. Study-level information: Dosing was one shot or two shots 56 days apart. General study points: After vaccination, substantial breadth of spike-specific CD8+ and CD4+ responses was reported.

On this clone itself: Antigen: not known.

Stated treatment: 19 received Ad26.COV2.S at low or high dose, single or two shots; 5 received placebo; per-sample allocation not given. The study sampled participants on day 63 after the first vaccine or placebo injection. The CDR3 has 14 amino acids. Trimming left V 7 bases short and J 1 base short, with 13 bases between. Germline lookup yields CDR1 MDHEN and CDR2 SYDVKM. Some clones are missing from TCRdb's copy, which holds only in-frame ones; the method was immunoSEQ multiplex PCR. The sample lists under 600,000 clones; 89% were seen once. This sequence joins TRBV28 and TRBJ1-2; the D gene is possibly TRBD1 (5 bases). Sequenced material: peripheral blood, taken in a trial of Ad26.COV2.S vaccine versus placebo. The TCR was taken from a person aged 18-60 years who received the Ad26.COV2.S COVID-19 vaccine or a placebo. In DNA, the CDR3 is TGTGCCAGCACGAACGGAGGGGTTAACTATGGCTACACCTTC. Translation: CASTNGGVNYGYTF.